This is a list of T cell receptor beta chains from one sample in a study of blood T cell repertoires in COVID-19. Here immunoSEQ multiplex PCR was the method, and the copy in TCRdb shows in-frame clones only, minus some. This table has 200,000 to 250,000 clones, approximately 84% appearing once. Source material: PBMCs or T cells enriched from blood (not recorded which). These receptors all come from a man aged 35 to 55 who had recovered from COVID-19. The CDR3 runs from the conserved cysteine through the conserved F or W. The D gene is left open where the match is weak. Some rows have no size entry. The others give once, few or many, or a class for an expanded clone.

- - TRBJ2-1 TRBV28 CASSFGQNNEQFF TGTGCCAGCAGTTTCGGACAGAATAATGAGCAGTTCTTC
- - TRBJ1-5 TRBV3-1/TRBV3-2 CASSQGGGPDQPQHF TGTGCCAGCAGCCAAGGGGGGGGGCCGGATCAGCCCCAGCATTTT
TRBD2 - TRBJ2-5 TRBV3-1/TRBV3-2 CASSQGLAGGETQYF TGTGCCAGCAGCCAAGGACTAGCGGGAGGCGAGACCCAGTACTTC
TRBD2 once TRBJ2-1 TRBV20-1 CSASWPASGSYNEQFF TGCAGTGCTAGTTGGCCGGCTAGCGGGAGCTACAATGAGCAGTTCTTC
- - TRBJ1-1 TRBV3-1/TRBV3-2 CASSQGRRDTLTEAFF TGTGCCAGCAGCCAAGGGCGCCGGGACACCCTCACTGAAGCTTTCTTT
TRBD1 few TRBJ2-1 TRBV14 CASSLPQGDLPDEQFF TGTGCCAGCAGCCTCCCACAGGGGGACCTCCCTGATGAGCAGTTCTTC
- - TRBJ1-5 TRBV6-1 CASSEERQPYQPQHF TGTGCCAGCAGTGAGGAGAGACAGCCCTATCAGCCCCAGCATTTT
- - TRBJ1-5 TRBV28 CASSLGARYQPQHF TGTGCCAGCAGTTTGGGGGCGCGGTATCAGCCCCAGCATTTT
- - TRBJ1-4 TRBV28 CASSSPQGYDNEKLFF TGTGCCAGCAGTTCCCCCCAGGGATATGATAATGAAAAACTGTTTTTT
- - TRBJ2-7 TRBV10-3 CAIQGGLSSYEQYF TGTGCCATCCAGGGGGGATTGAGCTCCTACGAGCAGTACTTC
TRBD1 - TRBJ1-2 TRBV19 CASSPKGSTGASYGYTF TGTGCCAGTAGCCCCAAGGGGTCGACAGGGGCAAGCTATGGCTACACCTTC
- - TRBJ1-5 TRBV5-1 CASSLSGSNQPQHF TGCGCCAGCAGCTTGTCGGGTAGCAATCAGCCCCAGCATTTT
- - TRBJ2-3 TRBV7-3 CASSPTGSDTDTQYF TGTGCCAGCAGCCCCACAGGGAGCGATACAGATACGCAGTATTTT
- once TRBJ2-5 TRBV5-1 CASSLQGGETQYF TGCGCCAGCAGCTTACAGGGTGGGGAGACCCAGTACTTC
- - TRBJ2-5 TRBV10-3 CAISPTEETQYF TGTGCCATCAGCCCGACAGAAGAGACCCAGTACTTC
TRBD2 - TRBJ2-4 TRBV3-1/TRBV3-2 CASSISGRDQNIQYF TGTGCCAGCAGTATCAGCGGGAGGGACCAAAACATTCAGTACTTC
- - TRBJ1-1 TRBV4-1 CASSPQGRARGTEAFF TGCGCCAGCAGCCCTCAGGGGAGGGCAAGGGGCACTGAAGCTTTCTTT
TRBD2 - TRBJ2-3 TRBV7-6 CASSLVGRLAGAASTDTQYF TGTGCCAGCAGCTTAGTAGGGCGACTAGCGGGGGCGGCTAGCACAGATACGCAGTATTTT
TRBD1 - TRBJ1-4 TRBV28 CASNQGGSSTNEKLFF TGTGCCAGCAACCAGGGGGGCTCCTCAACTAATGAAAAACTGTTTTTT
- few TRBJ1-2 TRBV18 CASSPTDSSGYTF TGTGCCAGCTCACCGACGGACAGTTCTGGCTACACCTTC
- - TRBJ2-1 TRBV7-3 CASSLRAYNEQFF TGTGCCAGCAGCTTACGAGCTTACAATGAGCAGTTCTTC
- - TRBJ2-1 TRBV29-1 CSVERNEYSGANEQFF TGCAGCGTTGAACGAAACGAATATTCAGGCGCCAATGAGCAGTTCTTC
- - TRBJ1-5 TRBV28 CASSLPVEPQHF TGTGCCAGCAGTTTACCGGTCGAGCCCCAGCATTTT
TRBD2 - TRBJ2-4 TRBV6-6 CASSPPGGDIQYF TGTGCCAGCAGTCCCCCGGGGGGGGACATTCAGTACTTC
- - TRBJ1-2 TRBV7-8 CASSLRGGNYGYTF TGTGCCAGCAGCTTACGGGGGGGCAACTATGGCTACACCTTC
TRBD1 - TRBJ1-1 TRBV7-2 CASSPTGGNTEAFF TGTGCCAGCAGCCCAACAGGGGGAAACACTGAAGCTTTCTTT
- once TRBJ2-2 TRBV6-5 CASSYIVTGELFF TGTGCCAGCAGTTACATAGTCACCGGGGAGCTGTTTTTT
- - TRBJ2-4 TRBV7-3 CASSLNDTVLAKNIQYF TGTGCCAGCAGCTTAAATGATACCGTACTAGCCAAAAACATTCAGTACTTC
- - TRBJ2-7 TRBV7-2 CASSHLPGLFYEQYF TGTGCCAGCAGCCATCTACCGGGACTTTTCTACGAGCAGTACTTC
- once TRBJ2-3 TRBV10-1 CASSDGTLTDTQYF TGCGCCAGCAGTGATGGGACTTTAACAGATACGCAGTATTTT
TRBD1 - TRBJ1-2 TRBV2 CASRDLGQLVRYTF TGTGCCAGCAGGGACCTGGGACAGCTCGTTCGCTACACCTTC
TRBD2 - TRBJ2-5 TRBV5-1 CASSFTSGGPGETQYF TGCGCCAGCAGCTTTACTAGCGGGGGGCCGGGGGAGACCCAGTACTTC
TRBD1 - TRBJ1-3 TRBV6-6 CASSPTGGLSGNTIYF TGTGCCAGCAGTCCTACAGGGGGCCTCTCTGGAAACACCATATATTTT
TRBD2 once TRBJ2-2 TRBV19 CASRWSGGTGELFF TGTGCCAGTAGATGGAGCGGGGGGACCGGGGAGCTGTTTTTT
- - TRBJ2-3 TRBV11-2 CASSIFLGASTDTQYF TGTGCCAGCAGCATCTTCCTAGGGGCAAGCACAGATACGCAGTATTTT
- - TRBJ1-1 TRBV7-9 CASSLDLAGIAEAFF TGTGCCAGCAGCTTAGATCTTGCGGGTATCGCTGAAGCTTTCTTT
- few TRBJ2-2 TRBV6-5 CASSYDSGTGELFF TGTGCCAGCAGTTACGATTCAGGGACCGGGGAGCTGTTTTTT